This TCR beta chain was recovered during a study of shared clonotypes between healthy human individuals. Overall study context: Participating donors consisted of a couple of women and a few men aged 18 to 49. A donor's plate count was three for CD4 naive and three for CD4 memory; CD8 naive had two and CD8 memory one.

Terminally differentiated effector memory CD45RA+ cells were left out of the naive CD8 fraction, which was CD45RO-negative and positively selected for CCR7. Study-wide points: The rarefaction results pointed to incomplete sorted-subset sequencing despite large depth.

Comment on this clone: Its specificity is unknown.

This CDR3 region has 16 residues. The V gene lost 4 bases and the J gene lost 5 bases, with 20 bases spanning the gap. Germline V gene lookup returns CDR1 MGHRA and CDR2 YSYEKL. Once extracted for a subset, genomic DNA was divided evenly among several immunoSEQ plates. Using immunoSEQ multiplex PCR, the repertoire was profiled, and TCRdb retains in-frame clones only, with some absent. The sample includes some 740,000 clones, 80% to 95% of them seen just once. The specimen sequenced was naive CD8+ T cells sorted from blood. The rearrangement links TRBV4-1 to TRBJ1-2; weak D call: TRBD1 (5 bases). The TCR comes from a man younger than 40 in good health. The CDR3 loop reads CASSRTTGTGEYGYTF. CDR3 in DNA: TGCGCCAGCAGCCGAACCACCGGGACCGGTGAATATGGCTACACCTTC.